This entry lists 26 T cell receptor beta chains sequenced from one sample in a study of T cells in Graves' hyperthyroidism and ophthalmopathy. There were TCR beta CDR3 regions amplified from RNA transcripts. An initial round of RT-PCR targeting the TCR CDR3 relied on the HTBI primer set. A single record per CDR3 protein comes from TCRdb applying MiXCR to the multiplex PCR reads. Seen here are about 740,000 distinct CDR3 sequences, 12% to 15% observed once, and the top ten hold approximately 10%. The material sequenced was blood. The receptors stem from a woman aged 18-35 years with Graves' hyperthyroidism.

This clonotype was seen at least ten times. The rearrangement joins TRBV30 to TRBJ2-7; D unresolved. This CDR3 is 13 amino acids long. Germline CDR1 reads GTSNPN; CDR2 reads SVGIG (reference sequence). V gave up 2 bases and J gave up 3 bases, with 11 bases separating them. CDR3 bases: TGTGCCTGGAGTCTCTCCTCATACTACGAGCAGTACTTC. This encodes CAWSLSSYYEQYF.

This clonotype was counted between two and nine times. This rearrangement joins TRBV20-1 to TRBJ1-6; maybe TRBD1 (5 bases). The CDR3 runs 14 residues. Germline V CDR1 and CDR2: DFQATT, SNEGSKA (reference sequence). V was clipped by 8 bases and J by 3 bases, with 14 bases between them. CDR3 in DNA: TGCAGTAATTACCAGGGAAACTATAATTCACCCCTCCACTTT. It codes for CSNYQGNYNSPLHF.

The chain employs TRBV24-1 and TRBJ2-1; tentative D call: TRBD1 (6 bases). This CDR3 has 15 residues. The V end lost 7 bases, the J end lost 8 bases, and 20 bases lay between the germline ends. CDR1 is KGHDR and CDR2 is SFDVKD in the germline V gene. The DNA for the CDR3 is TGTGCCACCAGCTCACAGGGTGAGGGTGAGGATGAGCAGTTCTTC. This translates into CATSSQGEGEDEQFF.

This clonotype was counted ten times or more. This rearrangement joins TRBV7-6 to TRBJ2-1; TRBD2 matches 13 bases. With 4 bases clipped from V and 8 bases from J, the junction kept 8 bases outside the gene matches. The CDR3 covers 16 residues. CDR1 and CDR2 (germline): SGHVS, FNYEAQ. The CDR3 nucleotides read TGTGCCAGCAGCTCTCGACTAGCGGGAGGTGTCGATGAGCAGTTCTTC. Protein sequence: CASSSRLAGGVDEQFF.

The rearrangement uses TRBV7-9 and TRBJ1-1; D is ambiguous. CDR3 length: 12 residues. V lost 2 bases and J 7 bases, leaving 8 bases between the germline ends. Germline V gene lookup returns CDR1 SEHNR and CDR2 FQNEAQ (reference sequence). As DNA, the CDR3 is TGTGCCAGCAGCTTAATTTCAGATGAAGCTTTCTTT. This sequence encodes CASSLISDEAFF.

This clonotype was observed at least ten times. The CDR3 nucleotides read TGTGCCAGCAGCTTATGGGGTAGAGACTACGAGCAGTACTTC. It codes for CASSLWGRDYEQYF. The rearrangement uses TRBV11-2 and TRBJ2-7, with D unresolved. Germline V gives CDR1 SGHAT, CDR2 FQNNGV. This CDR3 is built from 14 residues. The ends were cut back, 2 bases at V and 3 bases at J, with 11 bases in the middle.

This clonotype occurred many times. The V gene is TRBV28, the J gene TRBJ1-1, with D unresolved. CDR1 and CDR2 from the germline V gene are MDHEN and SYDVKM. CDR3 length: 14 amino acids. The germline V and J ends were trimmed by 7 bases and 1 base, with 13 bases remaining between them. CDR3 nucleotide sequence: TGTGCCAGCATTCTGTTCCGGGAGAACACTGAAGCTTTCTTT. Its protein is CASILFRENTEAFF.

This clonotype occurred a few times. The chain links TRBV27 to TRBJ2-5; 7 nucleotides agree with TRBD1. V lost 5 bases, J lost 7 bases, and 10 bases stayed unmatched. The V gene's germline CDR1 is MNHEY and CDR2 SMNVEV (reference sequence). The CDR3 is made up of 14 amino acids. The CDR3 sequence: CASSPLTGLGTQYF. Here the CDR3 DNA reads TGTGCCAGCAGTCCATTGACAGGGTTAGGGACCCAGTACTTC.

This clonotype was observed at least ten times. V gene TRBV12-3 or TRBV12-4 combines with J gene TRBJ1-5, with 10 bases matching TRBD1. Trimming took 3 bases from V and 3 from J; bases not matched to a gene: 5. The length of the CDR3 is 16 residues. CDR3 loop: CASSFGDRGDNQPQHF. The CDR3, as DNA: TGTGCCAGCAGTTTTGGGGACAGGGGAGACAATCAGCCCCAGCATTTT.

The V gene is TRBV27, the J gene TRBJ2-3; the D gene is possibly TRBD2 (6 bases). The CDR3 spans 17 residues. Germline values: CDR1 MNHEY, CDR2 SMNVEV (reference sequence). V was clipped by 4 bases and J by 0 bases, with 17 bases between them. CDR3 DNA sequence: TGTGCCAGCAGTTCGGCATTGCGGAGGGTCAGCACAGATACGCAGTATTTT. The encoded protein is CASSSALRRVSTDTQYF.

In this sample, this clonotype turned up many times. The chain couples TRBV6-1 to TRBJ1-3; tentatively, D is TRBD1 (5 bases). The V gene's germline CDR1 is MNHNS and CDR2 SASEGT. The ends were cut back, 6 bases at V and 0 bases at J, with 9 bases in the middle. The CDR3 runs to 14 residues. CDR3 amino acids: CASSGTLSGNTIYF. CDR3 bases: TGTGCCAGCAGCGGGACTCTCTCTGGAAACACCATATATTTT.

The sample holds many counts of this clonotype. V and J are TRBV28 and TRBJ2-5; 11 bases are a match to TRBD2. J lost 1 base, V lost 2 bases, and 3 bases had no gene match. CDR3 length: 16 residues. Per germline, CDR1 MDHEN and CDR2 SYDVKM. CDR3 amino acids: CASSLLAGGLQETQYF. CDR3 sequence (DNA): TGTGCCAGCAGTTTACTAGCGGGAGGCCTCCAAGAGACCCAGTACTTC.

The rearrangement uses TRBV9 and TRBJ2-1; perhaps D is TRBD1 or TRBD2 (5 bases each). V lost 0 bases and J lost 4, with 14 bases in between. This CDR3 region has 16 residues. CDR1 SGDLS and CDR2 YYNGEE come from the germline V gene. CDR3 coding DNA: TGTGCCAGCAGCGTAGGACAGCGGAAAATTTACAATGAGCAGTTCTTC. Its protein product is CASSVGQRKIYNEQFF.

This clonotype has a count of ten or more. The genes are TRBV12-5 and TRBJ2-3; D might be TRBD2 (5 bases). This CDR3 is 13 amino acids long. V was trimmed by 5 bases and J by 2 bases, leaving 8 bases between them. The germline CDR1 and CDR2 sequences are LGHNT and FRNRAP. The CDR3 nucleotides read TGTGCTAGTGGTCTAGCCTACACAGATACGCAGTATTTT. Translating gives CASGLAYTDTQYF.

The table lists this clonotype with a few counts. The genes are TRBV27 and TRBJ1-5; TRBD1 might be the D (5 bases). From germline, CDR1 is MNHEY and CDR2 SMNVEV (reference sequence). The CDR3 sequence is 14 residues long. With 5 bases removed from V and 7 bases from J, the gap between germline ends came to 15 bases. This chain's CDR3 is CASSPGLGSQPQHF. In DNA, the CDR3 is TGTGCCAGCAGTCCGGGACTGGGGAGCCAGCCCCAGCATTTT.

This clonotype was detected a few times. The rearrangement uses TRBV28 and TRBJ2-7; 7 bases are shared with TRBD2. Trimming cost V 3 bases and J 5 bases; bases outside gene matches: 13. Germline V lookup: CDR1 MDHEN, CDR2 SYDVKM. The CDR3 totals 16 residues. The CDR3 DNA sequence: TGTGCCAGCAGTTTTCCCTCCAGGCGGGGGTCCCACGAGCAGTACTTC. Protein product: CASSFPSRRGSHEQYF.

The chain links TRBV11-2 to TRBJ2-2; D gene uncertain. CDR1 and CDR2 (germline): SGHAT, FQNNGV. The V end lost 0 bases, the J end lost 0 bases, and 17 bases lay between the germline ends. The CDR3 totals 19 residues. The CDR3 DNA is TGTGCCAGCAGCTTAGATCTCCTCGAATGGCGCGCGAACACCGGGGAGCTGTTTTTT. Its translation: CASSLDLLEWRANTGELFF.

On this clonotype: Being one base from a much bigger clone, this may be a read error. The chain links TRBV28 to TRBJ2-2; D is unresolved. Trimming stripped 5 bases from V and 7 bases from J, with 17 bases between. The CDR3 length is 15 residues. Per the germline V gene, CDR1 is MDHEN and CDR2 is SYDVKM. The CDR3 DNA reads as TGTGCCAGCAGTCTAAAGACACCCTCGGGCGGGGAGCTGTTTTTT. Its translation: CASSLKTPSGGELFF.

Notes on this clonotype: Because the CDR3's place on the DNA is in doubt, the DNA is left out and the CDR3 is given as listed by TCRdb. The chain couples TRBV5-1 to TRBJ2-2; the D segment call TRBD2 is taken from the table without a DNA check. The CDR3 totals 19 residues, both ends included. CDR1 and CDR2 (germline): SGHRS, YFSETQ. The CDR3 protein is CASSFLWTSGFGWTGELFF.

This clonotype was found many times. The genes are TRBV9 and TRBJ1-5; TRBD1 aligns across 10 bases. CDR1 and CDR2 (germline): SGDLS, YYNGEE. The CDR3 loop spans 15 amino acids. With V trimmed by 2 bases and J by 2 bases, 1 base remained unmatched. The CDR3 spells CASSVGTGGNQPQHF. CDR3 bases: TGTGCCAGCAGCGTCGGGACAGGGGGCAATCAGCCCCAGCATTTT.

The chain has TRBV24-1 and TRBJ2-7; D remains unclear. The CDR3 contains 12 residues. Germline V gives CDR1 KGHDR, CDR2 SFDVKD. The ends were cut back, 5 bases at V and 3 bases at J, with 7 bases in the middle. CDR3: CATSGPCYEQYF. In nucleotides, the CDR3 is TGTGCCACCAGTGGACCCTGCTACGAGCAGTACTTC.

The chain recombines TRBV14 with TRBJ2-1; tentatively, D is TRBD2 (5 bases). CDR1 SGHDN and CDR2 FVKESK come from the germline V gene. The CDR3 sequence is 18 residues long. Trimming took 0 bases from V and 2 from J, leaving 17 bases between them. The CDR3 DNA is TGTGCCAGCAGCCAAGACCCCACGGGCTTCGGGACCTACAATGAGCAGTTCTTC. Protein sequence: CASSQDPTGFGTYNEQFF.

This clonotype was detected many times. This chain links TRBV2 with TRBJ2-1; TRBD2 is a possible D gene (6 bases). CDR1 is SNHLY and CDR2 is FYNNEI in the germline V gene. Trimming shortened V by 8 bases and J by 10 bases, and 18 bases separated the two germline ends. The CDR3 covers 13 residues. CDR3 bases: TGTGCCAGCCCCCCCGTAAGGGCGGGGGAGCAGTTCTTC. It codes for CASPPVRAGEQFF.

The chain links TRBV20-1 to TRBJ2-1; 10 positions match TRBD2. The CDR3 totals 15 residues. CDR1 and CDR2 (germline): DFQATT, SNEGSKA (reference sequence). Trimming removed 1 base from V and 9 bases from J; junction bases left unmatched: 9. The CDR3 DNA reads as TGCAGTGCTAGAGGTCGAAGCGGGAGGGCCAGTGAGCAGTTCTTC. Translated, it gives CSARGRSGRASEQFF.

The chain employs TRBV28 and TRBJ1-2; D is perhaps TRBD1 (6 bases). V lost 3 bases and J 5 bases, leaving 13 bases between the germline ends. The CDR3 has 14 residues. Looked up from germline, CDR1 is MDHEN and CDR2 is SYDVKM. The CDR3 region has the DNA TGTGCCAGCAGTTTGGACAGCAGGGTGTATGGCTACACCTTC. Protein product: CASSLDSRVYGYTF.

CDR3 in amino acids: CSGGAKFF. As DNA, the CDR3 is TGCAGCGGGGGGGCCAAGTTCTTC. This rearrangement joins TRBV29-1 to TRBJ2-1; D is perhaps TRBD1 or TRBD2 (6 bases each). The CDR3 is made up of 8 amino acids. The V and J ends lost 7 bases and 14 bases respectively, with 9 bases between them. The germline V gene encodes CDR1 SQVTM and CDR2 ANQGSEA.